This T cell receptor beta chain was observed in a study of shared clonotypes between healthy human individuals. Study findings and constraints: The study found lower generation probabilities in non-shared clonotypes than in those shared by all four donors.

Assay runs were performed at deep level. Genomic DNA (from each subset) was split evenly across several immunoSEQ plates. Data came from immunoSEQ multiplex PCR; TCRdb stores just in-frame clones and leaves some out. The table shows 2 million to 2.5 million clones, with around 90% occurring only once. The germline gives CDR1 MNHNS, CDR2 SASEGT. The CDR3 spans 16 residues. V dropped 0 bases and J dropped 6 bases, with 16 bases sitting between them. About this clone itself: Antigen: not known.

The material sequenced was naive CD4+ T cells from PBMCs. Subset reported: CD45RA+ positively selected. The TCR was taken from a man between 18 and 29 years old in good health. Some clones in this sample may be carry-over from other donors' samples. The chain carries TRBV6-1 and TRBJ2-3; D is perhaps TRBD1 (5 bases). The CDR3 sequence: CASSEARGAKRDTQYF. Here the CDR3 DNA reads TGTGCCAGCAGTGAAGCTAGGGGCGCCAAGAGGGATACGCAGTATTTT.